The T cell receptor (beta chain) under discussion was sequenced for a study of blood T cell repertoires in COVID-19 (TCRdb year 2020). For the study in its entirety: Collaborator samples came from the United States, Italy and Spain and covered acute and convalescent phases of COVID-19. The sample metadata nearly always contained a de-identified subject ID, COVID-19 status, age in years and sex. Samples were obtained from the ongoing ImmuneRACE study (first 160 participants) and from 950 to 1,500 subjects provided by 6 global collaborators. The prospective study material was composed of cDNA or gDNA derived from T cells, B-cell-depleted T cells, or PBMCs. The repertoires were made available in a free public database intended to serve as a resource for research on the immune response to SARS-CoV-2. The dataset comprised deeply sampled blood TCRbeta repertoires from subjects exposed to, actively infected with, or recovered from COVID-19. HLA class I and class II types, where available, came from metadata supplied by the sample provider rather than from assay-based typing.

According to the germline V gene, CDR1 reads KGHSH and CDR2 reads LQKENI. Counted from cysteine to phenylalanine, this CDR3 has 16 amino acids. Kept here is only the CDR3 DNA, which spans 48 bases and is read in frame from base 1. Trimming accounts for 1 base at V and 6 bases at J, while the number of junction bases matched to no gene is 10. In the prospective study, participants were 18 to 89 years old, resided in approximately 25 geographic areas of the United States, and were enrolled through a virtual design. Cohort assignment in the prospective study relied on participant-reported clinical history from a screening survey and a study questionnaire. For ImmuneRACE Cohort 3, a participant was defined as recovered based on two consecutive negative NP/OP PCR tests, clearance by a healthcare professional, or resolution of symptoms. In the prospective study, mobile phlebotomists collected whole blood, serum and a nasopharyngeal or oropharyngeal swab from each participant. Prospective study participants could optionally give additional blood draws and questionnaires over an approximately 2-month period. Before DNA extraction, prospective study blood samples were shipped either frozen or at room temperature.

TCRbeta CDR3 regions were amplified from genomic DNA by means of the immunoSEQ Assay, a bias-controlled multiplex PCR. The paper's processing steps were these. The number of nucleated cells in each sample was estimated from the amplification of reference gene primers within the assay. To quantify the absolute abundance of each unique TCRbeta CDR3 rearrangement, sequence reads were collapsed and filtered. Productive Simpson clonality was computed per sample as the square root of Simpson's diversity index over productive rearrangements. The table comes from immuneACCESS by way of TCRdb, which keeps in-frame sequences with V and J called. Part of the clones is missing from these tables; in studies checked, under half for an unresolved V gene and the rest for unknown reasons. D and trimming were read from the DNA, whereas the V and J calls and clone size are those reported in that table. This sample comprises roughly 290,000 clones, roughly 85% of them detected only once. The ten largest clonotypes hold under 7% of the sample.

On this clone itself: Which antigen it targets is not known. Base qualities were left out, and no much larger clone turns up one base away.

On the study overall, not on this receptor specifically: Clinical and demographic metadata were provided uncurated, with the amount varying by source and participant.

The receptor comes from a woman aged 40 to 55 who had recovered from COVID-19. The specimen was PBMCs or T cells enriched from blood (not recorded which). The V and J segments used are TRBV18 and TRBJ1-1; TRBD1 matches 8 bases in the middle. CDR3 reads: CASSPLPGQEGAEAFF. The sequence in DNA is TGTGCCAGCTCACCACTTCCGGGACAGGAGGGGGCTGAAGCTTTCTTT.